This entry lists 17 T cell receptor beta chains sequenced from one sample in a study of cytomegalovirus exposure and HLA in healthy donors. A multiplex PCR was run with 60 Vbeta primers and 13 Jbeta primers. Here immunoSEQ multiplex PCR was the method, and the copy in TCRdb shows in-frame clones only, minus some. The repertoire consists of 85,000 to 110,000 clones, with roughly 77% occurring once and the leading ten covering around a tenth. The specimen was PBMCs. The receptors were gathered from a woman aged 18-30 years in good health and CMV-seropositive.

The CDR3: CASRGGGRRPAGNEQFF. Here the CDR3 DNA reads TGTGCCAGTAGGGGGGGCGGGAGGAGGCCCGCGGGCAATGAGCAGTTCTTC. The chain uses TRBV19 and TRBJ2-1, with 8 bases that match TRBD2. The length of the CDR3 is 17 residues. Per the germline V gene, CDR1 is LNHDA and CDR2 is SQIVND (reference sequence). The V and J ends lost 6 bases and 6 bases, in that order; junction bases with no gene match: 16.

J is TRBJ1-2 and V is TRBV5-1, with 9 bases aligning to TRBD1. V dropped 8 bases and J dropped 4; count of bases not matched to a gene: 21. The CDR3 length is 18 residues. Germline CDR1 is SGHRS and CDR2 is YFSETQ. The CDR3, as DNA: TGCGCCAGTGCATTAGCCGGTGCCCGGACAGGGGATATCTATGGCTACACCTTC. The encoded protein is CASALAGARTGDIYGYTF.

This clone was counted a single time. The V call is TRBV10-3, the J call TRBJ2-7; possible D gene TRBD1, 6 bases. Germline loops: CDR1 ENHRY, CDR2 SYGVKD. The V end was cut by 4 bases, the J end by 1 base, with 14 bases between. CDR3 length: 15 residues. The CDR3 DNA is TGTGCCATCAGTGGGGCCGGGACAACTTCCTACGAGCAGTACTTC. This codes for CAISGAGTTSYEQYF.

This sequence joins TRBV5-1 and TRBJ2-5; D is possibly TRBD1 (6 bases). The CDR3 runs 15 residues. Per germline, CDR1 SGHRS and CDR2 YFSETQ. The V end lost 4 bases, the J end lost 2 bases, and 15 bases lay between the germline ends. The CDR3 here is CASSGGQSGQETQYF. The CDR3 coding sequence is TGCGCCAGCAGCGGAGGACAGAGCGGACAAGAGACCCAGTACTTC.

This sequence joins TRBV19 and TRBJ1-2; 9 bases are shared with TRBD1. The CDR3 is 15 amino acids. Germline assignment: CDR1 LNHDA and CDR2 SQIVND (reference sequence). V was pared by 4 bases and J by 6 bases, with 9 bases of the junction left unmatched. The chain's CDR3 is CASSTSSGTGNGYTF. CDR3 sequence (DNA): TGTGCCAGTAGTACATCTTCCGGGACAGGGAATGGCTACACCTTC.

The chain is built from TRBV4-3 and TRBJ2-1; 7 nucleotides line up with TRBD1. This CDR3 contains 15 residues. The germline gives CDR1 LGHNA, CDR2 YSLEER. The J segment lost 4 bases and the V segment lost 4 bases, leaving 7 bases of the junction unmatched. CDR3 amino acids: CASSLLPGGYNEQFF. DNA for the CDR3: TGCGCCAGCAGCCTCCTCCCAGGGGGTTACAATGAGCAGTTCTTC.

CDR3 coding DNA: TGTGCCAGCTCACCACTAACAGCTACTGACACTGAAGCTTTCTTT. Encoded protein: CASSPLTATDTEAFF. The gene calls are TRBV18 and TRBJ1-1, with no clear D. The CDR3 is made up of 15 amino acids. V lost 1 base and J 3 bases, leaving 12 bases between the germline ends. Germline V lookup: CDR1 KGHSH, CDR2 LQKENI.

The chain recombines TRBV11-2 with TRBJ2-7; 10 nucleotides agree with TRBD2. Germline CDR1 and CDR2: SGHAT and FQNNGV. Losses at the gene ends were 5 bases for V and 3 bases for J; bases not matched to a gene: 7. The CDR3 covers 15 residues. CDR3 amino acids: CASSLTSGVHYEQYF. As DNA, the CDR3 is TGTGCCAGCAGCCTAACTAGCGGGGTTCACTACGAGCAGTACTTC.

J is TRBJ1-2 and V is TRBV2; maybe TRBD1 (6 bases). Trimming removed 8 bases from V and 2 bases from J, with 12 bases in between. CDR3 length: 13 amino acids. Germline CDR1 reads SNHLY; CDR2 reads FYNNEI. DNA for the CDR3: TGTGCCAGCGGTATAACAGGGAACTATGGCTACACCTTC. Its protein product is CASGITGNYGYTF.

CDR3 amino acids: CASSLGLWASGDTYEQYF. CDR3 DNA: TGTGCCAGCAGCTTAGGCCTCTGGGCGAGCGGGGATACCTACGAGCAGTACTTC. V and J are TRBV13 and TRBJ2-7, with 7 bases fitting TRBD2. The germline CDR1 and CDR2 sequences are PRHDT and FYEKMQ (reference sequence). The CDR3 contains 18 residues. Trimming removed 0 bases from V and 2 bases from J; junction bases left unmatched: 13.

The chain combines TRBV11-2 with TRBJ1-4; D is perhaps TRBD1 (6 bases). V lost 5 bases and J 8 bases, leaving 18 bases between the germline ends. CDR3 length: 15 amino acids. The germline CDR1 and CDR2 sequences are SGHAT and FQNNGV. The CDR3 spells CASSPQDGGREKLFF. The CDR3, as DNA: TGTGCCAGCAGCCCTCAAGACGGGGGGCGGGAAAAACTGTTTTTT.

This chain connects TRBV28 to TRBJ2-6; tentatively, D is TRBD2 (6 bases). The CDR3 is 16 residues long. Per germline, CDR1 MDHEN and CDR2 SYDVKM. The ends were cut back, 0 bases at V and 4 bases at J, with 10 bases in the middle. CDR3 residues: CASSLWAGSGANVLTF. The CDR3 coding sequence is TGTGCCAGCAGTTTATGGGCGGGGTCAGGGGCCAACGTCCTGACTTTC. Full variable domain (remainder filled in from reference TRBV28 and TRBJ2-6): DVKVTQSSRYLVKRTGEKVFLECVQDMDHENMFWYRQDPGLGLRLIYFSYDVKMKEKGDIPEGYSVSREKKERFSLILESASTNQTSMYLCASSLWAGSGANVLTFGAGSRLTVL.

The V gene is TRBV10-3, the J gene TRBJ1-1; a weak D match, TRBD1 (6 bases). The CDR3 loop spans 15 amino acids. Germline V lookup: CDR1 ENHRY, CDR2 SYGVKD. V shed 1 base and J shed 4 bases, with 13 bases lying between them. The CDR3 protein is CAISELWEGGTEAFF. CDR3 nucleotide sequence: TGTGCCATCAGTGAGTTATGGGAAGGGGGCACTGAAGCTTTCTTT.

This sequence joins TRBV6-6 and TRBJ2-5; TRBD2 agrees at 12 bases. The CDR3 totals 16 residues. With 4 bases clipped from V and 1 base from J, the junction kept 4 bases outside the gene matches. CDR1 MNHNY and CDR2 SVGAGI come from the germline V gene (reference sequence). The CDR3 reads CASSSGLAGIQETQYF. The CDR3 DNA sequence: TGTGCCAGCAGTTCCGGACTAGCGGGGATCCAAGAGACCCAGTACTTC.

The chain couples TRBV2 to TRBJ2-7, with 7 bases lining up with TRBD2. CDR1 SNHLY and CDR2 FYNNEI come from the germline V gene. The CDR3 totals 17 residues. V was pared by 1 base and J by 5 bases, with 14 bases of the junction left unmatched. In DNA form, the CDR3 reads TGTGCCAGCAGTGAAGTGGGGGGGGGACCCCTAGCCCACGAGCAGTACTTC. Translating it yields CASSEVGGGPLAHEQYF.

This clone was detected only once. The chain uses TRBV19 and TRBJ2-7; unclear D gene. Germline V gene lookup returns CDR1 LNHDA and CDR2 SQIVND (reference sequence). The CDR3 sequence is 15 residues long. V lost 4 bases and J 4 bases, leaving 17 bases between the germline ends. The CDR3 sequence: CASSKFWAASYEQYF. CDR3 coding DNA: TGTGCCAGTAGTAAGTTCTGGGCTGCTTCTTACGAGCAGTACTTC.

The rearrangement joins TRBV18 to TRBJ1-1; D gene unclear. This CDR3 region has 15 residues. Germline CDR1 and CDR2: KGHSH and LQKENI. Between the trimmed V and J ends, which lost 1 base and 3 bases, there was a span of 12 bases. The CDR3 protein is CASSPRKDRDTEAFF. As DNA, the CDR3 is TGTGCCAGCTCACCACGGAAGGATCGGGACACTGAAGCTTTCTTT.